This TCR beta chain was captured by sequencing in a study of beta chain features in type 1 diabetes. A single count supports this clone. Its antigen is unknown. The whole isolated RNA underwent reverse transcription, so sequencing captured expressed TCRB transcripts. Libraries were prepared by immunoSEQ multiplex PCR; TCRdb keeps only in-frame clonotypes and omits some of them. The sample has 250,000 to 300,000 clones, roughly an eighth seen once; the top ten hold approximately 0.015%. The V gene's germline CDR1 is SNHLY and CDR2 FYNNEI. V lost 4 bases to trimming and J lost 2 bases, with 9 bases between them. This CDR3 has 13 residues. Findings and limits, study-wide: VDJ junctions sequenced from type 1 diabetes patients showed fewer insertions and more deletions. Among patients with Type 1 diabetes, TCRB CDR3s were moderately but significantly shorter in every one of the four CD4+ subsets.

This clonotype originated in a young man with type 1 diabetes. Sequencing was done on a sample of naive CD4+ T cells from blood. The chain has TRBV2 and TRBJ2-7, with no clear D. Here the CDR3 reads CASSGVQTYEQYF. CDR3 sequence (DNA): TGTGCCAGCAGTGGCGTACAGACCTACGAGCAGTACTTC.